The 8 T cell receptor beta chains given below trace back to one sample, sequenced in a study of T cells in Graves' hyperthyroidism and ophthalmopathy. Amplified TCR beta CDR3 regions came from RNA transcripts. First-round RT-PCR targeting the TCR CDR3 was performed with the HTBI primer set. One entry per CDR3 protein results from TCRdb running MiXCR on the multiplex PCR reads. The table shows a few hundred thousand distinct CDR3 sequences, with less than 15% occurring only once. The source material was blood. These receptor sequences come from a man aged 25-45 years with Graves' hyperthyroidism that later progressed to Graves' ophthalmopathy.

This clonotype has a count of ten or more. The chain recombines TRBV13 with TRBJ1-2; D remains unclear. The V end was cut by 0 bases, the J end by 5 bases, with 16 bases between. CDR1 is PRHDT, CDR2 FYEKMQ, per germline (reference sequence). The CDR3 extends over 16 amino acids. This chain's CDR3 is CASSLGRASPPYGYTF. The CDR3 coding sequence is TGTGCCAGCAGCTTAGGAAGGGCGTCTCCCCCGTATGGCTACACCTTC.

This clonotype was seen ten or more times. Mismatch with germline at one junction end may stem from a read error. This sequence joins TRBV24-1 and TRBJ2-3, with D tentatively TRBD1 (5 bases). The CDR3 sequence is 17 residues long. In germline, CDR1 is KGHDR, CDR2 SFDVKD. CDR3 nucleotide sequence: TGTGCCACCAGTGAACAGACAGTAACCCCCCACACAAATACGCAGTATTTT. Protein product: CATSEQTVTPHTNTQYF.

This clonotype was picked up many times. This chain links TRBV6-1 with TRBJ1-1; unclear D gene. This CDR3 comprises 14 residues. Deletions cut 2 bases from V and 3 bases from J, with 10 bases between. Germline CDR1 MNHNS, CDR2 SASEGT. CDR3 bases: TGTGCCAGCAGTGAAAACGGGAGATACACTGAAGCTTTCTTT. This translates into CASSENGRYTEAFF.

In the case of this clonotype: A much larger clone sits a single nucleotide away, making a read error possible. V gene TRBV12-5 combines with J gene TRBJ1-4; D is undetermined. Germline V lookup: CDR1 LGHNT, CDR2 FRNRAP. V was shortened by 0 bases and J by 10 bases, with 6 bases between the two germline ends. The CDR3 spans 12 residues. The CDR3 DNA reads as TGTGCTAGTGGTTTGGTACGAGGAAAACTGTTTTTT. Amino acids: CASGLVRGKLFF.

This clonotype was observed many times. The rearrangement joins TRBV28 to TRBJ2-7; 8 nucleotides align to TRBD2. The CDR3 has 15 residues. Germline V gene data show CDR1 as MDHEN and CDR2 as SYDVKM. With V trimmed by 7 bases and J by 2 bases, 10 bases remained unmatched. The DNA of the CDR3 is TGTGCCAGCATTCCAACTAGCGGCGCTACCTACGAGCAGTACTTC. Residues: CASIPTSGATYEQYF. Together with reference TRBV28 and TRBJ2-7, the CDR3 gives the full variable domain: DVKVTQSSRYLVKRTGEKVFLECVQDMDHENMFWYRQDPGLGLRLIYFSYDVKMKEKGDIPEGYSVSREKKERFSLILESASTNQTSMYLCASIPTSGATYEQYFGPGTRLTVT.

Many counts were recorded for this clonotype. This sequence joins TRBV6-1 and TRBJ1-2; weak D call: TRBD1 (6 bases). Germline V gives CDR1 MNHNS, CDR2 SASEGT. This CDR3 has 16 amino acids. Trimming left V 0 bases short and J 2 bases short, with 13 bases between. This CDR3 is CASSEALGHLNYGYTF. In nucleotides, the CDR3 is TGTGCCAGCAGTGAAGCGCTGGGACACCTCAACTATGGCTACACCTTC.

This clonotype was seen a handful of times. The rearrangement uses TRBV14 and TRBJ1-2; the D gene is possibly TRBD1 (6 bases). V was shortened by 6 bases and J by 2 bases, with 13 bases between the two germline ends. The germline V gene has CDR1 SGHDN and CDR2 FVKESK. This CDR3 comprises 14 residues. Written as DNA, the CDR3 is TGTGCCAGCAGACCAAGAAGGGGGAACTATGGCTACACCTTC. Translated, it gives CASRPRRGNYGYTF.

This clonotype was found many times. The rearrangement joins TRBV15 to TRBJ1-6, with D unresolved. Germline V gene data show CDR1 as LNHNV and CDR2 as YYDKDF (reference sequence). Trimming shortened V by 0 bases and J by 12 bases, and 9 bases separated the two germline ends. This CDR3 has 13 amino acids. The CDR3 loop is CATSRDGSVPLHF. The CDR3 coding sequence is TGTGCCACCAGCAGAGATGGAAGCGTACCCCTCCACTTT.